This entry lists 3 T cell receptor beta chains sequenced from one sample in a study of T-cell reconstitution after alpha-beta-depleted transplantation in children. The library targeted TCRbeta and was prepared with unique molecular identifiers. TCRdb itself ran the PCR reads through MiXCR, one entry per CDR3 protein. The sample carries under 450,000 distinct CDR3 sequences, about an eighth recorded once. Sample: PBMCs, taken from the stem cell graft. These receptors were collected from a human donor who donated a stem cell graft to a child with Fanconi anemia.

This clonotype was counted only a few times. The CDR3 DNA reads as TGTGCCAGCAGCTCCGGCGGGGGGGCCCTTGAGAATGAGCAGTTCTTC. Encoded protein: CASSSGGGALENEQFF. The chain links TRBV7-9 to TRBJ2-1, with 9 bases identical to TRBD2. Germline trimming cut 4 bases from V and 7 bases from J; bases unmatched to any gene: 11. CDR1 and CDR2 (germline): SEHNR, FQNEAQ (reference sequence). The CDR3 consists of 16 residues.

Ten or more counts support this clonotype. This sequence joins TRBV11-2 and TRBJ1-2, with no clear D. The CDR3 runs to 15 residues. V shed 1 base and J shed 3 bases, with 12 bases lying between them. Per the germline V gene, CDR1 is SGHAT and CDR2 is FQNNGV. CDR3 DNA sequence: TGTGCCAGCAGCTTAGTAGGGTCGGCGTACTATGGCTACACCTTC. Translated: CASSLVGSAYYGYTF.

The chain joins TRBV2 to TRBJ2-1; D remains ambiguous. This CDR3 comprises 11 residues. The V gene's germline CDR1 is SNHLY and CDR2 FYNNEI. The V gene lost 6 bases and the J gene lost 8 bases, with 8 bases spanning the gap. CDR3 region: CASRNYDEQFF. For the CDR3, the DNA is TGTGCCAGCAGGAATTATGATGAGCAGTTCTTC.